The sample holds many counts of the clone carrying this T cell receptor (beta chain). The antigen is unknown. The ends were cut back, 5 bases at V and 1 base at J, with 17 bases in the middle. CDR1 ENHRY and CDR2 SYGVKD come from the germline V gene. The CDR3 spans 16 residues. MiXCR, run by TCRdb on the 5' RACE reads, gives a single entry per CDR3 protein. In the table there are about 130,000 distinct CDR3 sequences, about 7.3% of which are singletons. The data are from a study of CD8 T cells in ankylosing spondylitis. Study-wide points: A TCR beta motif of several highly homologous variants appeared characteristic of ankylosing spondylitis blood.

Sequenced material: blood, either unsorted or a sorted T cell fraction (not recorded which). This receptor was taken from a female donor with ankylosing spondylitis or in good health (not recorded which). This chain links TRBV10-3 with TRBJ1-1; TRBD1 might be the D (5 bases). DNA for the CDR3: TGTGCCATCAGTTACACCCGACAGCGATCGAACACTGAAGCTTTCTTT. Encoded protein: CAISYTRQRSNTEAFF.